These 7 T cell receptor beta chains were sequenced from one sample in a study of T cell responses to AZD1222 COVID-19 vaccine. Clones were sequenced by immunoSEQ multiplex PCR, and TCRdb holds only the in-frame ones, with some missing. This sample has 130,000 to 150,000 clones, with roughly 88% found just once. Sequenced material: peripheral blood, taken on day 0 of AZD1222 vaccination. Receptors originate from an adult in good health.

The gene calls are TRBV5-1 and TRBJ1-2; D gene ambiguous. Germline V lookup: CDR1 SGHRS, CDR2 YFSETQ. Trimming stripped 4 bases from V and 7 bases from J, with 14 bases between. This CDR3 has 13 residues. The CDR3 here is CASSRTAAFGYTF. CDR3 nucleotides: TGCGCCAGCAGCCGGACCGCCGCTTTTGGCTACACCTTC.

J is TRBJ1-5 and V is TRBV5-6, with 7 bases identical to TRBD1. CDR1 and CDR2 from the germline V gene are SGHDT and YYEEEE. The trim removed 1 base at V and 7 bases at J, leaving 8 bases unmatched. The CDR3 loop spans 15 amino acids. In nucleotides, the CDR3 is TGTGCCAGCAGCTTGTTTCAGGGGGTCATGCAGCCCCAGCATTTT. It translates to CASSLFQGVMQPQHF. The full variable domain, its missing parts supplied by reference TRBV5-6 and TRBJ1-5, is DAGVTQSPTHLIKTRGQQVTLRCSPKSGHDTVSWYQQALGQGPQFIFQYYEEEERQRGNFPDRFSGHQFPNYSSELNVNALLLGDSALYLCASSLFQGVMQPQHFGDGTRLSIL.

The chain is built from TRBV28 and TRBJ1-2; 7 nucleotides agree with TRBD1. Germline V lookup: CDR1 MDHEN, CDR2 SYDVKM. The CDR3 has 15 amino acids. Trimming removed 8 bases from V and 2 bases from J; junction bases left unmatched: 11. Written as DNA, the CDR3 is TGTGCCAGCCAAGAAGGGGGCGAGACGAACTATGGCTACACCTTC. As protein: CASQEGGETNYGYTF.

The J gene is TRBJ1-1, the V gene TRBV7-2, with D uncertain. Germline V gene lookup returns CDR1 SGHTA and CDR2 FQGNSA. Trimming left V 6 bases short and J 1 base short, with 21 bases between. This CDR3 comprises 17 residues. CDR3: CASSQMAPDGRNTEAFF. CDR3 DNA sequence: TGTGCCAGCAGTCAAATGGCCCCAGACGGACGGAACACTGAAGCTTTCTTT.

This clone was found once. This chain links TRBV14 with TRBJ1-2; D is unclear. CDR3 length: 13 amino acids. The germline V and J ends were trimmed by 0 bases and 2 bases, with 4 bases remaining between them. CDR1 and CDR2 from the germline V gene are SGHDN and FVKESK. This chain's CDR3 is CASSQDANYGYTF. The CDR3 DNA reads TGTGCCAGCAGCCAAGATGCCAACTATGGCTACACCTTC.

Ten or more counts support this clone. Its ends do not fully match the called genes, so a read error is possible. The chain recombines TRBV2 with TRBJ2-5; D is perhaps TRBD2 (6 bases). CDR1 SNHLY and CDR2 FYNNEI come from the germline V gene. The length of the CDR3 is 13 residues. Here the CDR3 reads CASSQDYQETQYF. Here the CDR3 DNA reads TGTGCCAGCAGTCAGGACTACCAGGAGACCCAGTACTTC.

The rearrangement links TRBV18 to TRBJ2-2; 7 bases match TRBD1. Germline V gene data show CDR1 as KGHSH and CDR2 as LQKENI. The CDR3 is 14 residues long. The ends lost 6 bases at V and 6 bases at J; junction bases unmatched: 7. CDR3 coding DNA: TGTGCCAGCTCTCGGGACAGCTTCCCCGGGGAGCTGTTTTTT. Amino acids: CASSRDSFPGELFF.